This entry lists 17 T cell receptor beta chains sequenced from one sample in a study of cytomegalovirus exposure and HLA in healthy donors. The primer mix had 60 Vbeta and 13 Jbeta primers. Assay used: immunoSEQ multiplex PCR; TCRdb lists only in-frame clones, some missing. The data contain under 75,000 clones, 70% to 75% of them seen just once; the ten biggest clones take up roughly an eighth. The sequencing sample was made of PBMCs. The receptors were gathered from a human donor in good health.

V is TRBV7-2 and J is TRBJ1-2; no firm D call. Trimming removed 5 bases at V and 8 bases at J, with 12 bases between. The CDR3 spans 12 residues. Germline CDR1 SGHTA, CDR2 FQGNSA. The CDR3 protein is CASSPSTGGYTF. The DNA of the CDR3 is TGTGCCAGCAGCCCGAGTACCGGGGGCTACACCTTC.

The chain uses TRBV5-1 and TRBJ2-7, with D perhaps TRBD1 (6 bases). The CDR3 has 14 amino acids. The V end lost 4 bases, the J end lost 0 bases, and 11 bases lay between the germline ends. The V gene's germline CDR1 is SGHRS and CDR2 YFSETQ. CDR3 region: CASSRDTSSYEQYF. CDR3 bases: TGCGCCAGCAGCAGGGACACAAGCTCCTACGAGCAGTACTTC.

The sample holds a few counts of this clone. The CDR3 loop reads CASSQVGRSYEQYF. CDR3 coding DNA: TGCGCCAGCAGCCAAGTTGGCCGCTCCTACGAGCAGTACTTC. The chain has TRBV4-1 and TRBJ2-7; D gene ambiguous. Trimming pared 1 base from V and 0 bases from J, leaving 7 bases between. The V gene's germline CDR1 is MGHRA and CDR2 YSYEKL. The CDR3 length is 14 residues.

The CDR3 bases are TGCGCCAGCAGCCCGCTAGACAGGATTGATTCACCCCTCCACTTT. Protein sequence: CASSPLDRIDSPLHF. V gene TRBV5-1 combines with J gene TRBJ1-6, with a weak D call TRBD1 (6 bases). Germline V lookup: CDR1 SGHRS, CDR2 YFSETQ. V gave up 4 bases and J gave up 8 bases, with 16 bases separating them. The CDR3 runs to 15 residues.

This sequence joins TRBV11-2 and TRBJ2-2, with D unresolved. Germline values: CDR1 SGHAT, CDR2 FQNNGV. The CDR3 spans 15 residues. The V end lost 2 bases, the J end lost 5 bases, and 12 bases lay between the germline ends. The CDR3 sequence: CASSLRTVLTGELFF. The CDR3 coding sequence is TGTGCCAGCAGCTTACGTACAGTCCTAACCGGGGAGCTGTTTTTT.

The chain employs TRBV7-6 and TRBJ1-2; TRBD1 is a possible D gene (5 bases). Per germline, CDR1 SGHVS and CDR2 FNYEAQ. This CDR3 is 13 amino acids long. Trimming shortened V by 1 base and J by 8 bases, and 11 bases separated the two germline ends. In nucleotides, the CDR3 is TGTGCCAGCAGCTTAGGGGGCAGGGAAGGCTACACCTTC. Translated: CASSLGGREGYTF.

The gene calls are TRBV2 and TRBJ1-4, with a possible D match to TRBD1 (5 bases). The CDR3 has 13 residues. V was clipped by 7 bases and J by 5 bases, with 11 bases between them. Germline CDR1 SNHLY, CDR2 FYNNEI. CDR3 in amino acids: CASNRDSNEKLFF. The CDR3 DNA reads as TGTGCCAGCAACCGGGACTCCAATGAAAAACTGTTTTTT.

This chain connects TRBV4-1 to TRBJ1-1; 8 bases are a match to TRBD1. Germline lookup yields CDR1 MGHRA and CDR2 YSYEKL. After removal of 3 bases from V and 0 bases from J, the junction contained 15 bases not matched to a gene. CDR3 length equals 19 residues. The CDR3 bases are TGCGCCAGCAGCCATCTCCCAGGACAGGGCTCTACTATGAACACTGAAGCTTTCTTT. It specifies CASSHLPGQGSTMNTEAFF.

This chain links TRBV19 with TRBJ2-3; TRBD2 is a possible D gene (6 bases). Trimming left V 3 bases short and J 6 bases short, with 10 bases between. Germline-derived CDR1 and CDR2 are LNHDA and SQIVND (reference sequence). This CDR3 contains 13 residues. The CDR3 nucleotides are TGTGCCAGTAGTATGGGCGGGGAGGATACGCAGTATTTT. Translating gives CASSMGGEDTQYF.

The chain combines TRBV27 with TRBJ2-1; D might be TRBD1 (6 bases). Germline V gene lookup returns CDR1 MNHEY and CDR2 SMNVEV (reference sequence). The CDR3 runs 14 residues. Trimming stripped 5 bases from V and 5 bases from J, with 13 bases between. DNA of the CDR3: TGTGCCAGCAGTCCGCAGTGGGGGCACAATGAGCAGTTCTTC. This translates into CASSPQWGHNEQFF.

The rearrangement uses TRBV7-9 and TRBJ2-4; 8 bases map to TRBD1. The CDR3 spans 12 residues. Trimming cost V 5 bases and J 9 bases; bases outside gene matches: 3. Germline-derived CDR1 and CDR2 are SEHNR and FQNEAQ (reference sequence). CDR3 DNA sequence: TGTGCCAGCAGCGCAGGGGGCGGCATTCAGTACTTC. As protein: CASSAGGGIQYF. Based on the CDR3 plus reference TRBV7-9 and TRBJ2-4, the full variable domain is DTGVSQNPRHKITKRGQNVTFRCDPISEHNRLYWYRQTLGQGPEFLTYFQNEAQLEKSRLLSDRFSAERPKGSFSTLEIQRTEQGDSAMYLCASSAGGGIQYFGAGTRLSVL.

The chain links TRBV19 to TRBJ2-1; 10 bases are shared with TRBD2. The J segment lost 8 bases and the V segment lost 8 bases, leaving 9 bases of the junction unmatched. The CDR3 is 14 residues long. CDR1 and CDR2 (germline): LNHDA, SQIVND (reference sequence). The CDR3 DNA sequence: TGTGCCAGTGGCCCTAGCGGGAGCTTCTATGAGCAGTTCTTC. It specifies CASGPSGSFYEQFF.

This clone was detected once. The chain uses TRBV10-2 and TRBJ2-3, with 7 bases aligning to TRBD2. CDR3 size: 15 residues. Germline CDR1 reads WSHSY; CDR2 reads SAAADI. V was pared by 6 bases and J by 5 bases, with 11 bases of the junction left unmatched. CDR3 loop: CASSEEAGGRDTQYF. The CDR3 DNA reads as TGCGCCAGCAGCGAAGAAGCCGGCGGGAGAGATACGCAGTATTTT.

The genes are TRBV15 and TRBJ2-7; 10 bases are a match to TRBD2. This CDR3 has 16 amino acids. Germline V lookup: CDR1 LNHNV, CDR2 YYDKDF (reference sequence). Trimming cost V 0 bases and J 1 base; bases outside gene matches: 3. Here the CDR3 reads CATSRDSTSGSYEQYF. The DNA of the CDR3 is TGTGCCACCAGCAGAGATTCGACTAGCGGGTCCTACGAGCAGTACTTC.

The chain has TRBV25-1 and TRBJ2-5; 12 bases line up with TRBD2. Trimming cost V 0 bases and J 2 bases; bases outside gene matches: 4. The germline V gene has CDR1 MGHDK and CDR2 SYGVNS. The CDR3 covers 17 residues. The CDR3 coding sequence is TGTGCCAGCAGTGAATATTCTAGCGGGAGGGTTCAAGAGACCCAGTACTTC. Translating gives CASSEYSSGRVQETQYF.

The sample holds one count of this clone. As DNA, the CDR3 is TGTGCCAGCAGTTACTCTGCGGGAGTAGCCTACAATGAGCAGTTCTTC. Its translation: CASSYSAGVAYNEQFF. The chain carries TRBV6-5 and TRBJ2-1; TRBD2 agrees at 7 bases. Unmatched junction bases numbered 4, after V lost 0 bases and J lost 2 bases. This CDR3 is 16 amino acids long. The V gene's germline CDR1 is MNHEY and CDR2 SVGAGI.

The DNA for the CDR3 is TGCAGCGTTGCCAGCTACGAGCAGTACTTC. Its translation: CSVASYEQYF. V usage is TRBV29-1 and J usage is TRBJ2-7; no clear D gene. CDR3 size: 10 residues. Trimming took off 4 bases at V and 3 bases at J, with 4 bases between the two ends. In germline, CDR1 is SQVTM, CDR2 ANQGSEA.